One and the same sample provided the 13 T cell receptor beta chains below, sequenced in a study of T-cell reconstitution after alpha-beta-depleted transplantation in children. Preparation of the TCRbeta library used unique molecular identifiers. TCRdb used MiXCR to reprocess the PCR reads, holding one entry per CDR3 protein. The table lists 350,000 to 450,000 distinct CDR3 sequences, roughly 21% of them singletons. This specimen consisted of PBMCs from the stem cell graft donor, obtained from the stem cell graft. The origin of the receptors is a human donor who donated a stem cell graft to a child with acute myeloid leukemia.

This clonotype was counted only a few times. The genes are TRBV25-1 and TRBJ2-1; 13 bases are shared with TRBD2. The germline gives CDR1 MGHDK, CDR2 SYGVNS. With 4 bases clipped from V and 0 bases from J, the junction kept 12 bases outside the gene matches. The CDR3 spans 20 residues. The DNA for the CDR3 is TGTGCCAGCAGTGGGCCGATCGGACTAGCGGGAGAAAGCTCCTACAATGAGCAGTTCTTC. Its translation: CASSGPIGLAGESSYNEQFF.

The chain recombines TRBV4-2 with TRBJ1-1; TRBD1 is a possible D gene (5 bases). The CDR3 is 12 residues long. V lost 5 bases and J lost 6, with 10 bases in between. Germline CDR1 LGHNA, CDR2 YNFKEQ. The DNA of the CDR3 is TGTGCCAGCAGCTCGGGGCTTGCTGAAGCTTTCTTT. Translated: CASSSGLAEAFF.

This clonotype was observed a handful of times. The V and J genes are TRBV12-3 or TRBV12-4 and TRBJ2-7; TRBD2 matches at 11 bases. The CDR3 runs to 14 residues. V lost 3 bases and J lost 7; bases outside the gene matches: 5. CDR3 sequence (DNA): TGTGCCAGCAGTTTTCTACTAGCGGGAGTGGAGCAGTACTTC. It is translated as CASSFLLAGVEQYF.

The V call is TRBV12-3 or TRBV12-4, the J call TRBJ2-3; TRBD2 is a possible D gene (5 bases). The ends were cut back, 2 bases at V and 2 bases at J, with 17 bases in the middle. The CDR3 runs to 17 residues. CDR3 nucleotide sequence: TGTGCCAGCAGTTTACCTAGCCCCTTTCGGAACACAGATACGCAGTATTTT. The encoded protein is CASSLPSPFRNTDTQYF.

This clonotype was recorded many times. V and J are TRBV28 and TRBJ2-1; 9 bases are shared with TRBD2. There are 14 residues in the CDR3. Germline lookup yields CDR1 MDHEN and CDR2 SYDVKM. V shed 5 bases and J 5 bases; nucleotides not matched to a gene: 4. The CDR3 coding sequence is TGTGCCAGCAGTCCTCTAGCGGGAAACAATGAGCAGTTCTTC. This gives the protein CASSPLAGNNEQFF. The full variable domain, completed using reference TRBV28 and TRBJ2-1, is DVKVTQSSRYLVKRTGEKVFLECVQDMDHENMFWYRQDPGLGLRLIYFSYDVKMKEKGDIPEGYSVSREKKERFSLILESASTNQTSMYLCASSPLAGNNEQFFGPGTRLTVL.

The gene calls are TRBV5-1 and TRBJ2-3; TRBD2 is a possible D gene (6 bases). Germline assignment: CDR1 SGHRS and CDR2 YFSETQ. This CDR3 contains 17 residues. V lost 0 bases and J lost 4, with 18 bases in between. The CDR3 nucleotides read TGCGCCAGCAGCTTGGGGGTTGGGTCGGGAGTATCAGATACGCAGTATTTT. Translation: CASSLGVGSGVSDTQYF. Drawing the rest from reference TRBV5-1 and TRBJ2-3, the complete variable domain is KAGVTQTPRYLIKTRGQQVTLSCSPISGHRSVSWYQQTPGQGLQFLFEYFSETQRNKGNFPGRFSGRQFSNSRSEMNVSTLELGDSALYLCASSLGVGSGVSDTQYFGPGTRLTVL.

This clonotype was picked up many times. The chain carries TRBV20-1 and TRBJ2-7, with 11 bases fitting TRBD2. The CDR3 consists of 15 residues. Trimming cost V 0 bases and J 2 bases; bases outside gene matches: 3. The V gene's germline CDR1 is DFQATT and CDR2 SNEGSKA (reference sequence). The chain's CDR3 is CSARELAGGTYEQYF. The DNA of the CDR3 is TGCAGTGCTAGAGAATTAGCGGGAGGGACCTACGAGCAGTACTTC.

This clonotype was found a few times. CDR3: CASTGGHWEVQYF. CDR3 nucleotide sequence: TGTGCCAGTACGGGAGGCCACTGGGAGGTCCAGTACTTC. The chain is built from TRBV28 and TRBJ2-5; 7 bases are a match to TRBD2. CDR3 length: 13 amino acids. From germline, CDR1 is MDHEN and CDR2 SYDVKM. Trimming took 9 bases from V and 10 from J; bases not matched to a gene: 14.

This clonotype was found many times. V usage is TRBV29-1 and J usage is TRBJ2-1; TRBD1 aligns across 8 bases. CDR3 length: 13 residues. CDR1 is SQVTM, CDR2 ANQGSEA, per germline. V was pared by 1 base and J by 4 bases, with 0 bases of the junction left unmatched. CDR3 residues: CSVEGDRYNEQFF. CDR3 DNA sequence: TGCAGCGTTGAAGGGGACAGGTACAATGAGCAGTTCTTC.

The CDR3 reads CASTRENNSPLHF. The DNA for the CDR3 is TGTGCCAGTACAAGGGAAAATAATTCACCCCTCCACTTT. J is TRBJ1-6 and V is TRBV10-3; D is uncertain. The germline V and J ends were trimmed by 10 bases and 5 bases, with 12 bases remaining between them. Germline values: CDR1 ENHRY, CDR2 SYGVKD. CDR3 length: 13 residues.

Notes on this clonotype: A read error is possible here, since a much larger clone lies one base away. The chain uses TRBV7-9 and TRBJ1-1; tentative D call: TRBD1 (6 bases). V lost 4 bases and J 7 bases, leaving 13 bases between the germline ends. This CDR3 is 13 amino acids long. Germline CDR1 is SEHNR and CDR2 is FQNEAQ (reference sequence). CDR3 DNA sequence: TGTGCCAGCAGCTCACAGGGAGGAAATGAAGCTTTCTTT. Its protein product is CASSSQGGNEAFF.

The chain has TRBV10-3 and TRBJ2-3, with 10 positions matching TRBD2. This CDR3 region has 16 residues. The germline V gene encodes CDR1 ENHRY and CDR2 SYGVKD. V lost 4 bases to trimming and J lost 4 bases; unmatched junction nucleotides: 8. CDR3: CAISGGTSERPDTQYF. The CDR3, as DNA: TGTGCCATCAGTGGTGGGACTAGCGAGAGGCCAGATACGCAGTATTTT.

This sequence joins TRBV28 and TRBJ1-6, with D uncertain. Trimming took off 7 bases at V and 14 bases at J, with 6 bases between the two ends. Germline V CDR1 and CDR2: MDHEN, SYDVKM. The length of the CDR3 is 9 residues. CDR3 residues: CASKTTLHF. DNA of the CDR3: TGTGCCAGCAAGACAACCCTCCACTTT.